The present T cell receptor (beta chain) was sequenced within a study of shared clonotypes between healthy human individuals. Study summary: In total, the donors were a couple of women and a few men aged 18 to 49.

About this clone: Its antigen is not known.

In the original workflow: Junction-only immunoSEQ data arrived without quality scores, meaning filtering differed. Data came from immunoSEQ multiplex PCR; TCRdb stores just in-frame clones and leaves some out. D and trimming come from the DNA, and the V and J calls and clone size come from that table. The sample includes about 2 million clones, approximately 94% seen only once; the top ten take roughly 1%. Overall study findings and caveats: Generation probabilities were higher for clonotypes shared across all four sorted-subset donors than for unshared ones.

Naive CD8 cells lacked CD45RO, underwent positive selection for CCR7 and left out terminally differentiated effector memory CD45RA+ cells. All donors were healthy HIV-negative adults lacking recent acute infections or vaccinations. Germline CDR1 and CDR2: MNHNY and SVGAGI (reference sequence). This CDR3 is built from 12 residues. Between the trimmed V and J ends, which lost 6 bases and 4 bases, there was a span of 9 bases. The TCR originated in a man aged 18 to 30 in good health. The source material was naive CD8+ T cells sorted from blood. The chain joins TRBV6-6 to TRBJ2-5; tentative D call: TRBD1 (6 bases). CDR3 sequence: CASRPGAETQYF. The DNA of the CDR3 is TGTGCCAGCAGACCAGGGGCAGAGACCCAGTACTTC.